A selection of T cell receptor beta chains follows, all from one sample in a study of CD8+ T cells in alopecia areata. Clones were sequenced by immunoSEQ multiplex PCR, and TCRdb holds only the in-frame ones, with some missing. The sample includes approximately 280,000 clones, roughly 50% of them seen just once. The specimen was CD4+ T cells sorted from blood, collected at week 24, from a patient treated with tofacitinib. These receptors originate from a human donor with alopecia areata. Each CDR3 is given with its conserved first and last residue. D genes are given only for firm matches. Clone size, where shown, is once, few, many, or a class for clones that have expanded.

d_call	v_call	clone_size	j_call	cdr3_aa	cdr3_nt
.	TRBV23-1	.	TRBJ2-1	CASHTGYNEQFF	TGCGCCAGCCACACAGGGTACAATGAGCAGTTCTTC
.	TRBV5-1	.	TRBJ1-2	CASSFNDGYTF	TGCGCCAGCAGCTTCAATGATGGCTACACCTTC
.	TRBV4-3	.	TRBJ2-2	CASSQDPTGAIVTGELFF	TGCGCCAGCAGCCAAGATCCGACGGGGGCAATTGTGACCGGGGAGCTGTTTTTT
TRBD1	TRBV9	.	TRBJ2-6	CASSVGQGTAGANVLTF	TGTGCCAGCAGCGTGGGACAGGGCACAGCTGGGGCCAACGTCCTGACTTTC
.	TRBV19	.	TRBJ2-5	CASSISGVQETQYF	TGTGCCAGTAGTATATCCGGGGTTCAAGAGACCCAGTACTTC
.	TRBV7-2	.	TRBJ2-5	CASSSLVSETQYF	TGTGCCAGCAGCTCGCTGGTGTCAGAGACCCAGTACTTC
.	TRBV29-1	few	TRBJ2-5	CSVGGHQETQYF	TGCAGCGTTGGAGGACACCAAGAGACCCAGTACTTC
.	TRBV29-1	few	TRBJ1-2	CSVEATPYGYTF	TGCAGCGTTGAGGCCACCCCGTATGGCTACACCTTC
.	TRBV20-1	.	TRBJ1-1	CSASGVGDAFF	TGCAGTGCTAGTGGGGTAGGGGACGCTTTCTTT
.	TRBV20-1	.	TRBJ2-7	CSALLGVEQYF	TGCAGTGCCCTATTAGGGGTCGAGCAGTACTTC
TRBD1	TRBV19	few	TRBJ1-1	CASIRDRGGTEAFF	TGTGCCAGTATTCGGGACAGGGGTGGAACTGAAGCTTTCTTT
.	TRBV29-1	few	TRBJ2-5	CSVVRAGETQYF	TGCAGCGTTGTCAGGGCGGGAGAGACCCAGTACTTC
.	TRBV5-6	.	TRBJ1-1	CASSPVWTDANTEAFF	TGTGCCAGCAGCCCCGTTTGGACGGATGCGAACACTGAAGCTTTCTTT
.	TRBV28	.	TRBJ1-4	CASSPGGHTNEKLFF	TGTGCCAGCAGCCCCGGGGGGCATACTAATGAAAAACTGTTTTTT
.	TRBV2	.	TRBJ1-2	CASSEARGGYGYTF	TGTGCCAGCAGTGAAGCGAGGGGGGGCTATGGCTACACCTTC
.	TRBV6-1	few	TRBJ2-5	CASSGEQGETQYF	TGTGCCAGCAGTGGGGAACAGGGAGAGACCCAGTACTTC
TRBD1	TRBV25-1	.	TRBJ2-1	CASTPGTGSYNEQFF	TGTGCCAGCACCCCAGGGACAGGATCTTACAATGAGCAGTTCTTC
TRBD1	TRBV29-1	.	TRBJ1-2	CSVDRGGLRYGYTF	TGCAGCGTGGACAGGGGGGGGCTCAGGTATGGCTACACCTTC
TRBD1	TRBV19	many	TRBJ2-2	CASTKRTGFGNTGELFF	TGTGCCAGCACCAAACGGACAGGGTTTGGGAACACCGGGGAGCTGTTTTTT
TRBD1	TRBV27	.	TRBJ2-7	CASSRQGTVEQYF	TGTGCCAGCAGTCGACAGGGTACGGTTGAGCAGTACTTC
.	TRBV9	.	TRBJ2-3	CASSVTGPSTDTQYF	TGTGCCAGCAGCGTGACAGGACCCAGCACAGATACGCAGTATTTT
.	TRBV2	.	TRBJ2-2	CASHRVSNTGELFF	TGTGCCAGCCACAGGGTATCGAACACCGGGGAGCTGTTTTTT
TRBD1	TRBV6-5	.	TRBJ2-7	CASSPTGQGRYEQYF	TGTGCCAGCAGTCCCACGGGACAGGGAAGGTACGAGCAGTACTTC
.	TRBV29-1	.	TRBJ2-7	CSVGEVGGREQYF	TGCAGCGTTGGGGAAGTTGGGGGCCGCGAGCAGTACTTC
TRBD2	TRBV6-5	.	TRBJ2-7	CASSYTSGAVYEQYF	TGTGCCAGCAGTTACACTAGCGGGGCGGTTTACGAGCAGTACTTC
.	TRBV2	.	TRBJ1-1	CASSEGDTEAFF	TGTGCCAGCAGTGAAGGGGACACTGAAGCTTTCTTT
.	TRBV29-1	.	TRBJ2-7	CSVAWAASYEQYF	TGCAGCGTTGCATGGGCAGCCTCCTACGAGCAGTACTTC
.	TRBV7-2	.	TRBJ2-7	CASSFGGAEQYF	TGTGCCAGCAGCTTTGGAGGGGCCGAGCAGTACTTC
.	TRBV29-1	.	TRBJ1-2	CSVEVRQASYGYTF	TGCAGCGTTGAAGTCCGGCAGGCCTCATATGGCTACACCTTC
TRBD1	TRBV25-1	.	TRBJ1-1	CASSETGYSTEAFF	TGTGCCAGCAGTGAGACAGGGTACTCCACTGAAGCTTTCTTT
.	TRBV28	few	TRBJ2-4	CASSFAIGQTNIQYF	TGTGCCAGCAGTTTTGCCATCGGACAGACAAACATTCAGTACTTC
.	TRBV2	.	TRBJ1-1	CASSPLGQRNTEAFF	TGTGCCAGCAGTCCCCTCGGCCAGAGGAACACTGAAGCTTTCTTT
.	TRBV25-1	.	TRBJ1-1	CASINRQNTEAFF	TGTGCCAGCATTAACAGGCAGAACACTGAAGCTTTCTTT
TRBD1	TRBV2	.	TRBJ2-7	CASSAGTGREQYF	TGTGCCAGCAGTGCCGGGACAGGGCGAGAGCAGTACTTC
TRBD2	TRBV4-2	.	TRBJ2-7	CASSQPVAGGHEQYF	TGTGCCAGCAGCCAACCAGTTGCGGGGGGCCACGAGCAGTACTTC
.	TRBV15	few	TRBJ1-6	CATGNRGPSPLHF	TGTGCCACTGGGAATAGGGGACCATCACCCCTCCACTTT
.	TRBV6-1	.	TRBJ2-1	CATGGVAYNEQFF	TGTGCCACCGGCGGGGTAGCGTACAATGAGCAGTTCTTC
.	TRBV2	.	TRBJ1-1	CASTGWDTEAFF	TGTGCCAGCACCGGTTGGGACACTGAAGCTTTCTTT
.	TRBV29-1	.	TRBJ2-1	CSVEGTSYNEQFF	TGCAGCGTTGAAGGAACCTCCTACAATGAGCAGTTCTTC
.	TRBV2	.	TRBJ2-2	CASSEAPSLVAGELFF	TGTGCCAGCAGTGAAGCCCCGTCCTTGGTGGCCGGGGAGCTGTTTTTT